The 2 T cell receptor beta chains below were found in one sample sequenced in a study of T cells in pancreatic ductal adenocarcinoma. Libraries were prepared by immunoSEQ multiplex PCR; TCRdb keeps only in-frame clonotypes and omits some of them. The table records 30,000 or so clones, around nine tenths of them present only once. The selected patients with pancreatic ductal adenocarcinoma had surgery but no neoadjuvant therapy. Sample: PBMCs. The receptors were sampled from a human donor with pancreatic ductal adenocarcinoma.

This rearrangement joins TRBV5-1 to TRBJ2-2; no clear D. Trimming removed 5 bases at V and 7 bases at J, with 18 bases between. The CDR3 covers 15 residues. The germline CDR1 and CDR2 sequences are SGHRS and YFSETQ. The CDR3 is CASSPAQGHNGELFF. CDR3 in DNA: TGCGCCAGCAGTCCGGCGCAAGGGCACAACGGGGAGCTGTTTTTT.

The chain couples TRBV21-1 to TRBJ2-7. TRBV21-1 corresponds to a pseudogene. The CDR3 contains 11 residues. For the CDR3, the DNA is TGTGCCAGCAGCAACGCCGAAGAGCAGTACTTC. Translation gives CASSNAEEQYF.